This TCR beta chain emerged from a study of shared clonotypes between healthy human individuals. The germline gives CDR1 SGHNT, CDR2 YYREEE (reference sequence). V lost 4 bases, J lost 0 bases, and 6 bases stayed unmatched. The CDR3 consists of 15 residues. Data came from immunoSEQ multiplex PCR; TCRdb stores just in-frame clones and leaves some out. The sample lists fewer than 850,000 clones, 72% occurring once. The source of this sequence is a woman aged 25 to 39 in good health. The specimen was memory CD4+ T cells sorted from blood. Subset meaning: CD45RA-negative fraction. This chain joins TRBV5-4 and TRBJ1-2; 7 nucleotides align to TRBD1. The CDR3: CASSARDRSNYGYTF. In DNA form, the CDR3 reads TGTGCCAGCAGCGCCCGGGACAGATCTAACTATGGCTACACCTTC.